The T cell receptor (beta chain) described here comes from a study of T cell responses to AZD1222 COVID-19 vaccine. Findings and limits, study-wide: Spike as a whole was targeted by vaccine-associated CD4 TCRs, dominant at 160-218 and 743-854. There were repertoire samples only from the period after the peak T cell response.

Concerning this clone itself: Its antigen is currently unknown.

TCRdb's copy holds only in-frame clones and misses some; the assay was immunoSEQ multiplex PCR. The sample includes about 100,000 clones, around nine tenths of them seen just once. With 4 bases removed from V and 8 bases from J, the gap between germline ends came to 18 bases. From germline, CDR1 is SGHKS and CDR2 YYEKEE (reference sequence). The CDR3 runs 14 residues. This receptor was identified in an adult in good health. The chain combines TRBV5-5 with TRBJ1-2, with D perhaps matching TRBD1 (5 bases). Sequencing was performed on peripheral blood, taken on day 0 of AZD1222 vaccination. The CDR3 sequence: CASSPAGTLLGYTF. The CDR3 DNA reads as TGTGCCAGCAGCCCCGCCGGGACCCTACTCGGCTACACCTTC.